The 15 T cell receptor beta chains listed next were all sequenced from one sample in a study of regulatory T cells in long-lasting Graves disease. According to the study, TCR beta libraries were built with iRepertoire HTBI primers and CDR3-region Arm-PCR. TCRdb re-called the multiplex PCR reads with MiXCR, one entry per CDR3 protein. This sample yields 440,000 or so distinct CDR3 sequences, of which more than 12% are seen a single time; 16% belongs to the top ten. Time point indicated: newly diagnosed GD, antithyroid drugs for less than 3 months. Isolated PBMC RNA provided the starting material for the TCR library. These data also featured in a second study, about T cells in Graves' hyperthyroidism and ophthalmopathy.

The sample consisted of peripheral blood mononuclear cells (PBMCs), taken at new diagnosis, from a patient treated with antithyroid drugs. The receptor source for this set is a woman in her thirties with Graves disease.

About this clonotype: A read error may explain this, as a much larger clone is one base away. V usage is TRBV5-1 and J usage is TRBJ2-5; 7 nucleotides line up with TRBD1. Germline CDR1 SGHRS, CDR2 YFSETQ. V gave up 2 bases and J gave up 1 base; unmatched junction bases: 11. CDR3 length: 17 amino acids. The CDR3 loop reads CASSFLTLGTAQETQYF. The CDR3 DNA sequence: TGCGCCAGCAGCTTCCTGACGCTCGGGACAGCCCAAGAGACCCAGTACTTC.

This clonotype has just a few counts. The chain links TRBV30 to TRBJ1-5, with 7 bases that match TRBD1. With V trimmed by 5 bases and J by 8 bases, 3 bases remained unmatched. The CDR3 covers 11 residues. Looked up from germline, CDR1 is GTSNPN and CDR2 is SVGIG (reference sequence). The CDR3 here is CAWSTGEPQHF. The CDR3 DNA sequence: TGTGCCTGGTCTACAGGGGAGCCCCAGCATTTT.

This clonotype was recorded many times. The chain recombines TRBV3-1 with TRBJ2-7; 7 bases map to TRBD2. The CDR3 is 15 amino acids. CDR1 and CDR2 (germline): LGHDT, YNNKEL (reference sequence). Trimming at V came to 1 base and at J to 3 bases, leaving 6 bases not matched to a gene. In nucleotides, the CDR3 is TGTGCCAGCAGCCAAGGCTTGGCGGGAGTCTACGAGCAGTACTTC. This translates into CASSQGLAGVYEQYF.

The V gene is TRBV4-1, the J gene TRBJ2-1; 12 nucleotides agree with TRBD1. The germline V gene has CDR1 MGHRA and CDR2 YSYEKL. The V segment lost 2 bases and the J segment 8 bases; nucleotides outside the gene matches: 4. The CDR3 loop spans 15 amino acids. As DNA, the CDR3 is TGCGCCAGCAGCCAACCCGGGACAGGGGGCTATGAGCAGTTCTTC. Protein: CASSQPGTGGYEQFF.

This clonotype appeared many times. The chain links TRBV5-1 to TRBJ2-5; possible D gene TRBD1, 6 bases. This CDR3 has 15 amino acids. V lost 0 bases to trimming and J lost 1 base, with 10 bases between them. Germline V gene lookup returns CDR1 SGHRS and CDR2 YFSETQ. The CDR3 nucleotides are TGCGCCAGCAGCTTGGCAGTGGGGGCCCAAGAGACCCAGTACTTC. It is translated as CASSLAVGAQETQYF. Full variable domain (outside the CDR3, taken from reference TRBV5-1 and TRBJ2-5): KAGVTQTPRYLIKTRGQQVTLSCSPISGHRSVSWYQQTPGQGLQFLFEYFSETQRNKGNFPGRFSGRQFSNSRSEMNVSTLELGDSALYLCASSLAVGAQETQYFGPGTRLLVL.

The V call is TRBV6-4, the J call TRBJ2-1; 9 bases line up with TRBD2. The germline CDR1 and CDR2 sequences are MRHNA and SNTAGT. The V and J ends lost 6 bases and 3 bases, in that order; junction bases with no gene match: 6. The CDR3 runs to 15 residues. In DNA, the CDR3 is TGTGCCAGCAGAATAGCGGGAGTCTTCTACAATGAGCAGTTCTTC. It specifies CASRIAGVFYNEQFF.

In this sample, this clonotype turned up many times. The V and J genes are TRBV27 and TRBJ2-7; TRBD1 matches at 7 bases. This CDR3 has 14 residues. Germline CDR1 reads MNHEY; CDR2 reads SMNVEV (reference sequence). V gave up 5 bases and J gave up 4 bases; unmatched junction bases: 8. The CDR3 loop reads CASSRQGQVYEQYF. The CDR3 DNA reads as TGTGCCAGCAGTCGACAGGGTCAAGTTTACGAGCAGTACTTC.

This clonotype showed up just once. This chain joins TRBV5-1 and TRBJ2-5; D could derive from TRBD1 or TRBD2 (5 bases each). Trimming removed 4 bases from V and 4 bases from J, with 17 bases in between. The CDR3 spans 15 residues. Germline-derived CDR1 and CDR2 are SGHRS and YFSETQ. CDR3 residues: CASSPRTWGLETQYF. The CDR3 nucleotides read TGCGCCAGCAGCCCCCGGACTTGGGGCCTAGAGACCCAGTACTTC.

This clonotype was seen a handful of times. The V and J genes are TRBV5-8 and TRBJ1-2; D possibly corresponds to TRBD1 (6 bases). The CDR3 extends over 15 amino acids. With 4 bases removed from V and 4 bases from J, the gap between germline ends came to 17 bases. Per germline, CDR1 SGHTS and CDR2 YDEGEE. CDR3 sequence (DNA): TGTGCCAGCAGCCGGCCTACGGCAGGGGCCTATGGCTACACCTTC. As protein: CASSRPTAGAYGYTF.

Regarding this clonotype: A far larger clone is a single base away, which makes a read error likely. This chain connects TRBV2 to TRBJ2-7; the D gene is possibly TRBD1 (6 bases). Germline V lookup: CDR1 SNHLY, CDR2 FYNNEI. The CDR3 extends over 16 amino acids. V lost 5 bases, J lost 7 bases, and 24 bases lay in between. The DNA of the CDR3 is TGTGCCAGCAGTTGGACAGAGCCATCCTCCTACAATGAGCAGTACTTC. Translation: CASSWTEPSSYNEQYF.

This clonotype was seen a handful of times. The rearrangement joins TRBV27 to TRBJ2-1, with a possible D match to TRBD1 (6 bases). The V end was cut by 5 bases, the J end by 12 bases, with 17 bases between. This CDR3 contains 13 residues. Looked up from germline, CDR1 is MNHEY and CDR2 is SMNVEV (reference sequence). CDR3 loop: CASSLHNRAGQFF. Here the CDR3 DNA reads TGTGCCAGCAGTCTCCATAACAGGGCTGGGCAGTTCTTC.

Comments on this clonotype: Since a much larger clone is just one base distant, this may be a read error. The rearrangement joins TRBV29-1 to TRBJ2-5; tentatively, D is TRBD1 or TRBD2 (5 bases each). Germline CDR1 and CDR2: SQVTM and ANQGSEA. V was pared by 6 bases and J by 9 bases, with 14 bases between. The CDR3 is 11 amino acids. CDR3 sequence reads: CSVVRWDAQYF. Written as DNA, the CDR3 is TGCAGCGTGGTAAGGTGGGACGCCCAGTACTTC.

This clonotype was counted ten times or more. This chain connects TRBV2 to TRBJ1-5, with D uncertain. The CDR3 extends over 13 amino acids. Germline assignment: CDR1 SNHLY and CDR2 FYNNEI. Deletions cut 2 bases from V and 6 bases from J, with 8 bases between. The CDR3 bases are TGTGCCAGCAGTGAATTGGGGATTCAGCCCCAGCATTTT. This sequence encodes CASSELGIQPQHF.

This clonotype appeared many times. The genes are TRBV12-3 or TRBV12-4 and TRBJ2-3; TRBD2 matches at 12 bases. The CDR3 is made up of 22 amino acids. With V trimmed by 4 bases and J by 3 bases, 23 bases remained unmatched. The CDR3 loop is CASSSPDGQGLAGGQLTDTQYF. The CDR3 DNA reads TGTGCCAGCAGTTCCCCCGATGGACAGGGCCTAGCGGGAGGGCAATTGACAGATACGCAGTATTTT.

This clonotype occurred many times. The rearrangement joins TRBV28 to TRBJ2-7, with a possible D match to TRBD1 (6 bases). This CDR3 region has 16 residues. Germline lookup yields CDR1 MDHEN and CDR2 SYDVKM. V lost 4 bases and J lost 2, with 18 bases in between. CDR3 amino acids: CASSSPPGQATYEQYF. The CDR3 DNA follows: TGTGCCAGCAGTTCCCCGCCGGGACAAGCTACCTACGAGCAGTACTTC.